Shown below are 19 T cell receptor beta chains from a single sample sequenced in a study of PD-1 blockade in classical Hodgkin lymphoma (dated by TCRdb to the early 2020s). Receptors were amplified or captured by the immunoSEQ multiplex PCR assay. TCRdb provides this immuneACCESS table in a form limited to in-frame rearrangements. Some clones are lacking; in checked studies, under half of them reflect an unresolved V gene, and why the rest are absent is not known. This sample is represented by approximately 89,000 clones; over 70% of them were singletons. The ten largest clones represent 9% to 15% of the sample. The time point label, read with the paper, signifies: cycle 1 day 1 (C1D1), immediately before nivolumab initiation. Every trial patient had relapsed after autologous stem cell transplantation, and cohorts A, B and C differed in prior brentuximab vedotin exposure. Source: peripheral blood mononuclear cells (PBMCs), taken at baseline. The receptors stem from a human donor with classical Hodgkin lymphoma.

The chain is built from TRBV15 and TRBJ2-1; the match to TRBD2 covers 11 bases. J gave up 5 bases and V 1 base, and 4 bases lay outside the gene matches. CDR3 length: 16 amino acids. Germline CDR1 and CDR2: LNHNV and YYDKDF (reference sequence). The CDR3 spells CATSRGTSGRHNEQFF. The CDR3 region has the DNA TGTGCCACCAGCAGAGGGACTAGCGGGCGACACAATGAGCAGTTCTTC. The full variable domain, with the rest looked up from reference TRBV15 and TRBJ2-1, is DAMVIQNPRYQVTQFGKPVTLSCSQTLNHNVMYWYQQKSSQAPKLLFHYYDKDFNNEADTPDNFQSRRPNTSFCFLDIRSPGLGDTAMYLCATSRGTSGRHNEQFFGPGTRLTVL.

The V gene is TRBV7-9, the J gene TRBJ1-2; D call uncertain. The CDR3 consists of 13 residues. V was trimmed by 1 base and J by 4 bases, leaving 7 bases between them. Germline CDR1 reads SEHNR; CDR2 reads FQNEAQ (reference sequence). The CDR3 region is CASSLVSSYGYTF. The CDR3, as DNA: TGTGCCAGCAGCTTAGTCAGCAGCTATGGCTACACCTTC.

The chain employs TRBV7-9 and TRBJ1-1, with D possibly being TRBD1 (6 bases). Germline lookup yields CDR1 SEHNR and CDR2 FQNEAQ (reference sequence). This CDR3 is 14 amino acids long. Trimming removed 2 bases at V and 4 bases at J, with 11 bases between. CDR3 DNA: TGTGCCAGCAGCTTATTTACAGGGAGCACTGAAGCTTTCTTT. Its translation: CASSLFTGSTEAFF. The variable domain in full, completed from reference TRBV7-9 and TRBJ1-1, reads DTGVSQNPRHKITKRGQNVTFRCDPISEHNRLYWYRQTLGQGPEFLTYFQNEAQLEKSRLLSDRFSAERPKGSFSTLEIQRTEQGDSAMYLCASSLFTGSTEAFFGQGTRLTVV.

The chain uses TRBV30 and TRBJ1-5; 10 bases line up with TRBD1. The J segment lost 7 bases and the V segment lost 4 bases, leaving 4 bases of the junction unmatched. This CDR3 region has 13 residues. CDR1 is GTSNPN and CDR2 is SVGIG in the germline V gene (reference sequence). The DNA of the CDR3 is TGTGCCTGGACTGGACAGGGGGACCAGCCCCAGCATTTT. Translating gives CAWTGQGDQPQHF.

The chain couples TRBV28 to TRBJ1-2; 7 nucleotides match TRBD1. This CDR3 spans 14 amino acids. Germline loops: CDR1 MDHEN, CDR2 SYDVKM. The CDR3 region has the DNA TGTGGAGCAAGAGGGGGCGCGGTGAATTATGGCTACACCTTC. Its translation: CGARGGAVNYGYTF.

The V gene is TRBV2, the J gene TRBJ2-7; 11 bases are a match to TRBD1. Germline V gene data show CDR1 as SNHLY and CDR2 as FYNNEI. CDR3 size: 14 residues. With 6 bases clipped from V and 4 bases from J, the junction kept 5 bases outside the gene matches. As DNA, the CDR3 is TGTGCCAGCAGCTCCGGGACAGGGGGTTACGAGCAGTACTTC. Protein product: CASSSGTGGYEQYF.

The CDR3, as DNA: TGTGCCAGCAGTTCCGGGGACAGCCGACAGTACTTC. It encodes CASSSGDSRQYF. V gene TRBV6-5 combines with J gene TRBJ2-4; 7 bases match TRBD1. With V trimmed by 4 bases and J by 13 bases, 7 bases remained unmatched. The CDR3 extends over 12 amino acids. Per the germline V gene, CDR1 is MNHEY and CDR2 is SVGAGI.

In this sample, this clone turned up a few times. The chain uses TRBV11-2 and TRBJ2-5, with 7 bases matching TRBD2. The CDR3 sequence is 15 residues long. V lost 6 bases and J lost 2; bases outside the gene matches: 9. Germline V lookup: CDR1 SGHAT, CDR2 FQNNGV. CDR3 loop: CASSRLGGGQETQYF. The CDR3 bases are TGTGCCAGCAGTCGCCTCGGGGGAGGGCAAGAGACCCAGTACTTC.

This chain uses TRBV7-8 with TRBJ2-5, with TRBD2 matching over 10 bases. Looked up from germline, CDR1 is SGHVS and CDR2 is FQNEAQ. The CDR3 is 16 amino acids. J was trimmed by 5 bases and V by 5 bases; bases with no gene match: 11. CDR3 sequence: CASSLGASGSKETQYF. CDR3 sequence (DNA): TGTGCCAGCAGCCTCGGGGCTAGCGGGAGTAAGGAGACCCAGTACTTC.

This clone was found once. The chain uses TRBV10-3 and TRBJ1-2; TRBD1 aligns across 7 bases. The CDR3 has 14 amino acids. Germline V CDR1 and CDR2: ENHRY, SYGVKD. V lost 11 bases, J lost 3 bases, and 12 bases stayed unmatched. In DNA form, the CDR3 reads TGTGCCGCGGCCGGGACAGCGTTCGACTATGGCTACACCTTC. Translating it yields CAAAGTAFDYGYTF.

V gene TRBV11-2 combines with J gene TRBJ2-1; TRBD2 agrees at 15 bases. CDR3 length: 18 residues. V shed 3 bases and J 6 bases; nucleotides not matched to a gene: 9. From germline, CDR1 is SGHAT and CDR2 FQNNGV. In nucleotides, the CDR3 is TGTGCCAGCAGCTTCCTAGGACTAGCGGGAGGGGTGACCAATGAGCAGTTCTTC. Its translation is CASSFLGLAGGVTNEQFF.

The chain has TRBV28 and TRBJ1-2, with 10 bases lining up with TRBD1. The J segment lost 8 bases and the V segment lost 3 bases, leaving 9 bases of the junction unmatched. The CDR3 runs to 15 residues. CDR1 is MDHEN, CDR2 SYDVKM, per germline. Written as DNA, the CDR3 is TGTGCCAGCAGTTTGTCCTGGGACAGGGGATTCGGCTACACCTTC. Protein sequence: CASSLSWDRGFGYTF.

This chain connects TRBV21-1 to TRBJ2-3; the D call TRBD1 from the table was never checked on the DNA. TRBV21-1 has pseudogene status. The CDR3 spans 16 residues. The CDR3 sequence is CASSERTRGTTDTQYF. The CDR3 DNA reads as TGTGCCAGCTCTGAGCGAACGAGGGGGACCACAGATACGCAGTATTTT.

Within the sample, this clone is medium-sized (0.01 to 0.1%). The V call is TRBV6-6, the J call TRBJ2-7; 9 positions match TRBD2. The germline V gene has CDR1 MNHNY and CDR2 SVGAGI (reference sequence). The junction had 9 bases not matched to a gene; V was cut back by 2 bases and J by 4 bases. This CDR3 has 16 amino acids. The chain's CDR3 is CASSYTISGSLYEQYF. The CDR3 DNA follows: TGTGCCAGCAGTTACACTATTAGCGGGAGTCTTTACGAGCAGTACTTC.

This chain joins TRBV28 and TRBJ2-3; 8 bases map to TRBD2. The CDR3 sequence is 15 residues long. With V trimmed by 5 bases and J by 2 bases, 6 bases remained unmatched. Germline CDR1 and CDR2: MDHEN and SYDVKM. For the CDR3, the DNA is TGTGCCAGCAGTAAACGGGGGGGTTTCACAGATACGCAGTATTTT. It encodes CASSKRGGFTDTQYF.

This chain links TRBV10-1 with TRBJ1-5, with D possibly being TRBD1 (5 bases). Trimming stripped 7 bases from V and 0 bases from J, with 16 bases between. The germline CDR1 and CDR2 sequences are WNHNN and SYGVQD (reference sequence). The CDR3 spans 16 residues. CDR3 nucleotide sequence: TGCGCCAGCAAGTGCGTAAAGACAGATAGCAATCAGCCCCAGCATTTT. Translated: CASKCVKTDSNQPQHF.

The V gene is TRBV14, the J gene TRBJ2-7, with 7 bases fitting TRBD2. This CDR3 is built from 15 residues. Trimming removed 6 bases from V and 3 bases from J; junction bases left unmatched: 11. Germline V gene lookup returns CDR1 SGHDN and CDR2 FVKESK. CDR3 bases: TGTGCCAGCAGGTCGGGAGGTAGCGGAGTCTACGAGCAGTACTTC. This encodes CASRSGGSGVYEQYF. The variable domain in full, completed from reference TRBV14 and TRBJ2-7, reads EAGVTQFPSHSVIEKGQTVTLRCDPISGHDNLYWYRRVMGKEIKFLLHFVKESKQDESGMPNNRFLAERTGGTYSTLKVQPAELEDSGVYFCASRSGGSGVYEQYFGPGTRLTVT.

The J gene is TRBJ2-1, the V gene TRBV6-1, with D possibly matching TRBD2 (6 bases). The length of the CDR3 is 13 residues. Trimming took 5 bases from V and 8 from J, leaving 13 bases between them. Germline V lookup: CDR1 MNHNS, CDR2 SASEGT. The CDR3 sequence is CASSSWRGDEQFF. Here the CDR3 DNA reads TGTGCCAGCAGTTCCTGGAGGGGAGATGAGCAGTTCTTC.

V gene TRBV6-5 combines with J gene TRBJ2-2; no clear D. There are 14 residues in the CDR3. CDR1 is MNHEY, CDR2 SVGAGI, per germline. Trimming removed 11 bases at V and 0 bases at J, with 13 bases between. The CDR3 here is CALLSDANTGELFF. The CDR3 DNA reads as TGTGCCCTACTCAGTGATGCGAACACCGGGGAGCTGTTTTTT.